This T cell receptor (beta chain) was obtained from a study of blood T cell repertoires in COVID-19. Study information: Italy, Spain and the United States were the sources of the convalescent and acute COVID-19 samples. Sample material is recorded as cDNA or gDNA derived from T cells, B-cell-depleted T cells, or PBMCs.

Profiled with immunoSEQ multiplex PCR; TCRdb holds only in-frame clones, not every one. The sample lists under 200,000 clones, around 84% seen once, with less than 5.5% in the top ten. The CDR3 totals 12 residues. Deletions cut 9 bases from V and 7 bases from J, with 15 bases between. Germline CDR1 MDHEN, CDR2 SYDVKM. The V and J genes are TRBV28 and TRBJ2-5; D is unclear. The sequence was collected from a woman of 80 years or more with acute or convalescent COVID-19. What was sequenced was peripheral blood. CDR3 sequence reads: CASCPLSRTQYF. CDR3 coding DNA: TGTGCCAGTTGTCCCCTGAGTCGGACCCAGTACTTC.